The following is a T cell receptor beta chain sequence with its context. MiXCR, applied by TCRdb to the 5' RACE reads, yields one record per CDR3 protein. The sample lists 500,000 to 550,000 distinct CDR3 sequences, around 20% occurring once. These data originate in a study of identical twins. V was pared by 0 bases and J by 5 bases, with 9 bases between. Germline CDR1 and CDR2: SGHDT and YYEEEE. The CDR3 covers 13 residues. A further study also used this sample, focusing on T cells expressing NK-cell markers.

This clonotype was obtained from a woman younger than 35 in good health. The V gene is TRBV5-6, the J gene TRBJ2-7; D not resolved. The specimen sequenced was CD4+ T cells sorted from blood. The DNA for the CDR3 is TGTGCCAGCAGCTTGGTCAGGTTGGACGAGCAGTACTTC. Translation: CASSLVRLDEQYF.